The sequence of this T cell receptor beta chain was determined in a study of T cell repertoires in cytomegalovirus infection. Study as a whole: Indications came from public TCR beta signatures; they pointed to CMV infection and to a matching HLA type.

This clonotype has more than one count but fewer than ten. The antigen is undetermined. Germline CDR1 reads SEHNR; CDR2 reads FQNEAQ (reference sequence). The V and J ends lost 0 bases and 9 bases, in that order; junction bases with no gene match: 12. The CDR3 has 17 residues. TCRdb ran MiXCR on the reads and lists one entry per CDR3 protein. Of hundreds of thousands of distinct CDR3 sequences listed, roughly a third were seen once; the top ten hold 15% to 20%. Study-wide results and caveats: HLA-C-restricted CMV-specific TCR beta clonotypes prevailed in the ex vivo response. Adding up the frequency of public TCR beta families identified people who carried CMV plus the relevant HLA.

The starting material was cultured PBMCs, obtained from culture after CMV antigen stimulation. The receptor's source is a human donor in good health (CMV status not recorded). Some clones in this sample may be carry-over from other donors' samples. The chain carries TRBV7-9 and TRBJ2-1; the match to TRBD2 covers 9 bases. The CDR3 nucleotides are TGTGCCAGCAGCTTAGCTTCGGGACTAGCTCTTGTAAGTGAGCAGTTCTTC. Translation gives CASSLASGLALVSEQFF.